This T cell receptor (beta chain) was sequenced during a study of CD4 T cells in relation to SARS-CoV-2 and coronaviruses (dated by TCRdb to the early 2020s). Some background on the complete study: In the ViraFEST assay, PBMCs were cultured with antigen for under eleven days, after which TCR beta CDR3s were sequenced to identify clonal expansions specific to the antigen. An HIV-1 Nef peptide pool or a culture without peptide was used as the negative reference condition. Shared crossreactive spike epitopes were mapped to their HLA restriction using patient-derived lymphoblastoid cell lines. At the level of individual TCR clonotypes, the study measured memory CD4+ T cell crossreactivity between SARS-CoV-2 spike protein and common cold coronavirus spike proteins. The Adaptive Biotechnologies TCR-sequencing kit was used to sequence samples from three pre-COVID donors and the naive versus memory experiments, whereas other data were Illumina-based. Expansion assays from other donors in the study were sequenced with a different, Illumina-based TCR-beta assay.

CD4+ T cells from unexposed donors were collected before the COVID-19 pandemic (2011-2018). After 10 days of culture, CD4+ T cells were isolated with the EasySep CD4+ T cell isolation kit. As cell numbers permitted, CD4+ T cells from unexposed donors were tested for reactivity to SARS-CoV-2 S and N and to four common cold coronavirus spike pools. Approximately 1.8 million PBMCs per well were cultured in IMDM with approximately 5% human AB serum and 8.5 to 10 IU/ml IL-2. Half of the culture medium was replaced with fresh IL-2-containing medium on days 3 and 7. Each peptide culture condition was generally run in triplicate replicate wells. Leukapheresis product for the unexposed donors was bought commercially. PBMCs were isolated from leukapheresis product or whole blood by Ficoll-Paque PLUS gradient centrifugation. PBMCs were either cryopreserved at -140 degrees C or used fresh in the expansion assay. The QIAamp Micro DNA Kit was used to extract genomic DNA from the CD4+ T cells.

Overall results and qualifications from the work: The study was constrained by small numbers of patients and of tested TCRs. Significantly weaker SARS-CoV-2-driven expansion was shown by crossreactive clones than by monoreactive clones, consistent with antigenic imprinting. No donor contributed both pre-pandemic and post-infection samples, which limited tracing the source of pre-existing responses. Because the crossreactivity analysis focused on spike protein, crossreactivity against other viral proteins was not assessed. Memory CD4+ clonotypes crossrecognizing SARS-CoV-2 and at least one common cold coronavirus spike were found in roughly 59% of donors.

CDR1 is given as LGHDT and CDR2 as YNNKEL, both from the germline V gene (reference sequence). Including the terminal cysteine and phenylalanine, the CDR3 comprises 18 residues. Solely the CDR3 DNA is kept, with 54 bases framed from the first base. The germline ends are 17 bases apart after V is trimmed by 0 bases and J by 0 bases. Library construction relied on the immunoSEQ multiplex PCR assay. Per the authors' processing: During preprocessing, nonproductive sequences were removed, as were CDR3s that did not start with C, did not end with F or W, or were shorter than 7 amino acids. The MANAFEST web app identified antigen-specific clonotypes based on expansion compared with the reference and other culture wells. A clone counted as positive if significantly expanded in 2 of 3 replicate wells versus the reference culture at FDR below 0.05. For a clone to be considered positive, significant expansion relative to all other tandem wells and an odds ratio above 5 were also required. After three terminal residues were trimmed from each end, CDR3 homology was quantified as pairwise Levenshtein distance using the stringdist R package. Held by TCRdb, this immuneACCESS table contains in-frame sequences only and omits some clones. Under half of the omission traces to an unresolved V gene where checked; the cause of the rest is unknown. The DNA gave D and trimming, while V, J and clone size come from that table. The sample table shows about 24,000 clones, and approximately 72% are seen once. Roughly 12% of the sample rests with the top ten.

Regarding this clone: Its antigen is unknown. The sample holds no much larger clone one base away, and base qualities are not on file.

The material sequenced was CD4+ T cells from PBMCs, cultured in vitro. The chain joins TRBV3-1 (or the pseudogene TRBV3-2) to TRBJ1-1; the D gene lacks a confident call. The receptor's source is a human donor in good health. The sequenced DNA is TGTGCCAGCAGCCAAGACTCAGCGGCTGTTTCTCTGAACACTGAAGCTTTCTTT. The encoded protein is CASSQDSAAVSLNTEAFF.